Below are 20 T cell receptor beta chains sequenced from a single sample in a study of CD8 T cells in Susac syndrome. RNA in amounts of roughly 0.5 to 1 ug was reverse transcribed with random hexamers. TCRdb redid the calling of the immunoSEQ multiplex PCR reads with MiXCR, one entry per CDR3 protein. The sample yields some 99,000 distinct CDR3 sequences, around 95% seen once. Material for sequencing was CD4+ T cells from PBMCs. The receptor source for this set is a human donor in good health.

This rearrangement joins TRBV4-2 to TRBJ2-7, with a possible D match to TRBD1 (6 bases). This CDR3 contains 16 residues. Trimming stripped 0 bases from V and 3 bases from J, with 15 bases between. Germline assignment: CDR1 LGHNA and CDR2 YNFKEQ. The CDR3 region has the DNA TGTGCCAGCAGCCAAGATCGGGACAAGCTTGGCTACGAGCAGTACTTC. It codes for CASSQDRDKLGYEQYF.

The chain links TRBV19 to TRBJ1-1; tentatively, D is TRBD1 (6 bases). Germline V gene sequence: CDR1 LNHDA, CDR2 SQIVND (reference sequence). This CDR3 spans 13 amino acids. The germline V and J ends were trimmed by 7 bases and 3 bases, with 12 bases remaining between them. Here the CDR3 reads CASTRDTYTEAFF. CDR3 nucleotide sequence: TGTGCCAGTACGAGGGACACATACACTGAAGCTTTCTTT.

Only a few counts were recorded for this clonotype. CDR3 coding DNA: TGTGCCAGCAGCCCCGGTGGCTCTGGGGCCAACGTCCTGACTTTC. Residues: CASSPGGSGANVLTF. V gene TRBV3-1 combines with J gene TRBJ2-6; D gene uncertain. The length of the CDR3 is 15 residues. Germline CDR1 is LGHDT and CDR2 is YNNKEL (reference sequence). Trimming left V 4 bases short and J 0 bases short, with 7 bases between.

The chain couples TRBV29-1 to TRBJ1-1, with unresolved D. CDR1 is SQVTM, CDR2 ANQGSEA, per germline. The CDR3 is 13 residues long. Trimming cost V 7 bases and J 7 bases, with 19 bases left between them. The CDR3 DNA is TGCAGCGCCCGGACCGTCCCAGGAGGTGAAGCTTTCTTT. Translation gives CSARTVPGGEAFF.

This sequence joins TRBV5-1 and TRBJ1-5; a weak D match, TRBD1 (6 bases). CDR1 SGHRS and CDR2 YFSETQ come from the germline V gene. The CDR3 is 15 residues long. Between the trimmed V and J ends, which lost 0 bases and 3 bases, there was a span of 10 bases. The CDR3 sequence: CASSLAGDINQPQHF. In nucleotides, the CDR3 is TGCGCCAGCAGCTTGGCCGGGGACATCAATCAGCCCCAGCATTTT.

The V call is TRBV28, the J call TRBJ2-7, with 8 bases aligning to TRBD1. The CDR3 is 14 residues long. Germline V gives CDR1 MDHEN, CDR2 SYDVKM. V was pared by 4 bases and J by 2 bases, with 4 bases of the junction left unmatched. The CDR3 nucleotides read TGTGCCAGCAGTTCGGACAGGGACACCTACGAGCAGTACTTC. It codes for CASSSDRDTYEQYF.

The gene calls are TRBV7-9 and TRBJ1-4, with D uncertain. Germline V gives CDR1 SEHNR, CDR2 FQNEAQ (reference sequence). The CDR3 extends over 12 amino acids. V dropped 5 bases and J dropped 8 bases, with 9 bases sitting between them. The CDR3 coding sequence is TGTGCCAGCAGCCAGGAGCAGGAAAAACTGTTTTTT. Translation gives CASSQEQEKLFF.

This rearrangement joins TRBV12-3 or TRBV12-4 to TRBJ2-5; unclear D gene. The CDR3 covers 11 residues. The germline V and J ends were trimmed by 0 bases and 6 bases, with 2 bases remaining between them. The CDR3 DNA reads TGTGCCAGCAGTTTAGCCCAGACCCAGTACTTC. It is translated as CASSLAQTQYF.

The chain links TRBV25-1 to TRBJ2-3; weak D call: TRBD2 (7 bases). The V end lost 8 bases, the J end lost 3 bases, and 12 bases lay between the germline ends. The CDR3 spans 13 residues. Germline V gene lookup returns CDR1 MGHDK and CDR2 SYGVNS. The CDR3 protein is CASGGGGTDTQYF. The CDR3 coding sequence is TGTGCCAGCGGGGGAGGGGGAACAGATACGCAGTATTTT. Full variable domain (rest looked up from reference TRBV25-1 and TRBJ2-3): EADIYQTPRYLVIGTGKKITLECSQTMGHDKMYWYQQDPGMELHLIHYSYGVNSTEKGDLSSESTVSRIRTEHFPLTLESARPSHTSQYLCASGGGGTDTQYFGPGTRLTVL.

The chain couples TRBV6-5 to TRBJ2-5; D gene unclear. CDR1 and CDR2 from the germline V gene are MNHEY and SVGAGI. The length of the CDR3 is 14 residues. The V and J ends lost 0 bases and 5 bases respectively, with 10 bases between them. The CDR3 is CASSYSSVRETQYF. For the CDR3, the DNA is TGTGCCAGCAGTTACTCGAGTGTCCGGGAGACCCAGTACTTC.

This chain uses TRBV4-2 with TRBJ2-7, with 9 positions matching TRBD2. V dropped 0 bases and J dropped 7; count of bases not matched to a gene: 7. The CDR3 is made up of 15 amino acids. CDR1 is LGHNA and CDR2 is YNFKEQ in the germline V gene. The CDR3 here is CASSQDSGGFEEQYF. Written as DNA, the CDR3 is TGTGCCAGCAGCCAAGACAGCGGGGGGTTCGAAGAGCAGTACTTC.

The chain has TRBV9 and TRBJ1-1, with no clear D. CDR1 is SGDLS and CDR2 is YYNGEE in the germline V gene. V gave up 0 bases and J gave up 10 bases, with 16 bases separating them. The CDR3 loop spans 14 amino acids. For the CDR3, the DNA is TGTGCCAGCAGCGTAGATGGCCAGCTTGGAGGAGCTTTCTTT. Translating it yields CASSVDGQLGGAFF.

The rearrangement uses TRBV18 and TRBJ2-7; the D call may be TRBD1 or TRBD2 (8 bases each). Germline-derived CDR1 and CDR2 are KGHSH and LQKENI. Trimming took 3 bases from V and 7 from J, leaving 19 bases between them. The CDR3 contains 15 residues. The CDR3 reads CASSPQGQGLGEQYF. The CDR3 nucleotides are TGTGCCAGCTCACCTCAAGGACAGGGACTAGGGGAGCAGTACTTC.

The V call is TRBV2, the J call TRBJ1-5, with D maybe TRBD1 (6 bases). V shed 8 bases and J shed 7 bases, with 12 bases lying between them. The CDR3 is 12 amino acids. CDR1 and CDR2 (germline): SNHLY, FYNNEI. The CDR3 spells CASGTTGQPQHF. As DNA, the CDR3 is TGTGCCAGCGGGACAACGGGACAGCCCCAGCATTTT.

A single count supports this clonotype. This chain uses TRBV3-1 with TRBJ2-7; D is unclear. The V end was cut by 0 bases, the J end by 3 bases, with 6 bases between. Looked up from germline, CDR1 is LGHDT and CDR2 is YNNKEL (reference sequence). This CDR3 is 13 amino acids long. CDR3 coding DNA: TGTGCCAGCAGCCAAGATCAATACTACGAGCAGTACTTC. Translated, it gives CASSQDQYYEQYF.

The genes are TRBV3-1 and TRBJ1-1; no reliable D call. Germline CDR1 LGHDT, CDR2 YNNKEL (reference sequence). V dropped 1 base and J dropped 4 bases, with 10 bases sitting between them. The CDR3 has 14 residues. CDR3 amino acids: CASSQGPRATEAFF. CDR3 bases: TGTGCCAGCAGCCAAGGACCCCGAGCCACTGAAGCTTTCTTT.

V and J are TRBV12-3 or TRBV12-4 and TRBJ2-7; 9 bases fit TRBD1. The ends lost 6 bases at V and 6 bases at J; junction bases unmatched: 9. This CDR3 is built from 14 residues. CDR3 in DNA: TGTGCCAGCAGGTCCGGGACAGGGCATGTCGAGCAGTACTTC. It codes for CASRSGTGHVEQYF.

Only one count was recorded for this clonotype. This chain links TRBV29-1 with TRBJ2-7; D unresolved. Trimming stripped 0 bases from V and 4 bases from J, with 10 bases between. This CDR3 has 13 amino acids. From germline, CDR1 is SQVTM and CDR2 ANQGSEA. The CDR3 spells CSVEDPLGYEQYF. In nucleotides, the CDR3 is TGCAGCGTTGAAGATCCCCTCGGATACGAGCAGTACTTC.

This chain connects TRBV7-2 to TRBJ2-5, with 13 positions matching TRBD2. CDR1 is SGHTA and CDR2 is FQGNSA in the germline V gene. This CDR3 has 16 residues. V gave up 4 bases and J gave up 4 bases; unmatched junction bases: 6. The CDR3 protein is CASSSRTSGSPETQYF. The CDR3 DNA sequence: TGTGCCAGCAGCTCACGGACTAGCGGGAGCCCAGAGACCCAGTACTTC.

The CDR3 DNA follows: TGTGCCAGCAGTTTAAGGGGTGGGTCCTATAATTCACCCCTCCACTTT. Translating it yields CASSLRGGSYNSPLHF. V usage is TRBV27 and J usage is TRBJ1-6, with D possibly being TRBD1 (5 bases). The CDR3 is 16 residues long. The V gene lost 2 bases and the J gene lost 1 base, with 9 bases spanning the gap. CDR1 and CDR2 (germline): MNHEY, SMNVEV (reference sequence).